Listed here are 15 T cell receptor beta chains from one sample, sequenced in a study of OX40 agonist ivuxolimab in advanced cancers. TCRdb's copy holds only in-frame clones and misses some; the assay was immunoSEQ multiplex PCR. The table lists tens of thousands of clones, about 90% of them singletons, with 0.75% to 0.85% in the top ten. This specimen was CD4+ or CD8+ T cells sorted from blood, taken in a trial of the OX40 agonist ivuxolimab. All receptors derive from an adult with an advanced solid tumor such as melanoma, head and neck, liver or kidney cancer.

The V and J genes are TRBV2 and TRBJ2-5; no clear D gene. The germline gives CDR1 SNHLY, CDR2 FYNNEI. The length of the CDR3 is 13 residues. V was trimmed by 2 bases and J by 7 bases, leaving 11 bases between them. CDR3 DNA: TGTGCCAGCAGTGAAACCGCCCTGGGGACCCAGTACTTC. This encodes CASSETALGTQYF.

The chain is built from TRBV30 and TRBJ2-2, with D perhaps matching TRBD2 (5 bases). This CDR3 is built from 16 residues. CDR1 and CDR2 (germline): GTSNPN, SVGIG (reference sequence). The V and J ends lost 2 bases and 1 base respectively, with 14 bases between them. CDR3 loop: CAWSRRKGLNTGELFF. CDR3 DNA: TGTGCCTGGAGTAGGAGGAAGGGATTGAACACCGGGGAGCTGTTTTTT.

The chain uses TRBV2 and TRBJ1-2, with 10 bases identical to TRBD1. The V segment lost 7 bases and the J segment 8 bases; nucleotides outside the gene matches: 7. Germline lookup yields CDR1 SNHLY and CDR2 FYNNEI. The CDR3 contains 13 residues. CDR3 region: CASKRQGAWGYTF. Here the CDR3 DNA reads TGTGCCAGCAAGAGACAGGGGGCGTGGGGCTACACCTTC.

The CDR3 nucleotides are TGTGCCAGCAGCCCGGACTTAAGCACAGATACGCAGTATTTT. This codes for CASSPDLSTDTQYF. The chain employs TRBV7-9 and TRBJ2-3, with D perhaps TRBD2 (5 bases). Trimming removed 5 bases at V and 0 bases at J, with 9 bases between. The length of the CDR3 is 14 residues. CDR1 is SEHNR and CDR2 is FQNEAQ in the germline V gene (reference sequence).

The rearrangement links TRBV28 to TRBJ1-5; unclear D gene. Trimming removed 6 bases at V and 7 bases at J, with 19 bases between. Per germline, CDR1 MDHEN and CDR2 SYDVKM. The CDR3 spans 15 residues. CDR3 nucleotide sequence: TGTGCCAGCAGCCGCCGTGCAGGCGGAGGGCAGCCCCAGCATTTT. It codes for CASSRRAGGGQPQHF.

This clone was counted once. The chain combines TRBV6-5 with TRBJ2-5; unclear D gene. The V end was cut by 4 bases, the J end by 6 bases, with 9 bases between. CDR1 is MNHEY and CDR2 is SVGAGI in the germline V gene. This CDR3 contains 12 residues. CDR3 nucleotide sequence: TGTGCCAGCAGTTCTGGTATCCAGACCCAGTACTTC. Residues: CASSSGIQTQYF.

This clone has more than one count but fewer than ten. The chain recombines TRBV9 with TRBJ1-1, with no clear D. Trimming took 4 bases from V and 10 from J, leaving 17 bases between them. The CDR3 loop spans 13 amino acids. The germline V gene encodes CDR1 SGDLS and CDR2 YYNGEE. In nucleotides, the CDR3 is TGTGCCAGCAGCAACGGACCTAACTTGGCAGCTTTCTTT. It yields the protein CASSNGPNLAAFF.

The V gene is TRBV7-2, the J gene TRBJ2-7; perhaps TRBD1 as D (5 bases). This CDR3 region has 14 residues. Trimming shortened V by 2 bases and J by 3 bases, and 11 bases separated the two germline ends. CDR1 is SGHTA, CDR2 FQGNSA, per germline. CDR3 nucleotide sequence: TGTGCCAGCAGCTTATCAGGGATCAACTACGAGCAGTACTTC. It specifies CASSLSGINYEQYF.

The rearrangement links TRBV25-1 to TRBJ1-1; D is uncertain. The germline V gene has CDR1 MGHDK and CDR2 SYGVNS. The CDR3 extends over 13 amino acids. V gave up 3 bases and J gave up 1 base, with 6 bases separating them. Here the CDR3 DNA reads TGTGCCAGCAGTGAGGGAGGGAACACTGAAGCTTTCTTT. Translation gives CASSEGGNTEAFF.

The CDR3 DNA reads as TGTGCCAGCAGCTTAGCGGGAGGCCCATCCTACGAGCAGTACTTC. This translates into CASSLAGGPSYEQYF. The chain couples TRBV7-2 to TRBJ2-7; D may be TRBD2 (6 bases). Between the trimmed V and J ends, which lost 0 bases and 1 base, there was a span of 10 bases. The CDR3 runs 15 residues. The V gene's germline CDR1 is SGHTA and CDR2 FQGNSA.

The chain is built from TRBV2 and TRBJ2-1; weak D call: TRBD2 (5 bases). CDR1 and CDR2 (germline): SNHLY, FYNNEI. The V end lost 7 bases, the J end lost 7 bases, and 11 bases lay between the germline ends. CDR3 length equals 12 residues. The CDR3 sequence: CASMSRGNEQFF. DNA for the CDR3: TGTGCCAGCATGAGTCGGGGTAATGAGCAGTTCTTC.

The rearrangement joins TRBV5-4 to TRBJ2-5; 10 bases align to TRBD2. This CDR3 comprises 15 residues. J was trimmed by 5 bases and V by 0 bases; bases with no gene match: 4. Germline loops: CDR1 SGHNT, CDR2 YYREEE (reference sequence). This CDR3 is CASSLAAGGPETQYF. DNA for the CDR3: TGTGCCAGCAGCTTGGCAGCGGGGGGGCCGGAGACCCAGTACTTC.

The V gene is TRBV10-2, the J gene TRBJ2-3; unclear D gene. The CDR3 has 15 residues. Germline lookup yields CDR1 WSHSY and CDR2 SAAADI. Trimming took off 6 bases at V and 2 bases at J, with 15 bases between the two ends. The CDR3, as DNA: TGCGCCAGCAGAGACGAACAACTAATCACAGATACGCAGTATTTT. This gives the protein CASRDEQLITDTQYF.

The V call is TRBV7-9, the J call TRBJ1-1; D gene unclear. The CDR3 extends over 12 amino acids. V lost 2 bases, J lost 8 bases, and 9 bases lay in between. Germline assignment: CDR1 SEHNR and CDR2 FQNEAQ (reference sequence). The CDR3 loop reads CASSLIRTEAFF. CDR3 DNA sequence: TGTGCCAGCAGCTTAATACGGACGGAAGCTTTCTTT. Full variable domain (remainder filled in from reference TRBV7-9 and TRBJ1-1): DTGVSQNPRHKITKRGQNVTFRCDPISEHNRLYWYRQTLGQGPEFLTYFQNEAQLEKSRLLSDRFSAERPKGSFSTLEIQRTEQGDSAMYLCASSLIRTEAFFGQGTRLTVV.

This chain links TRBV7-2 with TRBJ2-2; D ambiguous. V shed 5 bases and J shed 8 bases, with 12 bases lying between them. CDR1 is SGHTA and CDR2 is FQGNSA in the germline V gene. This CDR3 is built from 13 residues. CDR3 loop: CASSPRPSGELFF. Here the CDR3 DNA reads TGTGCCAGCAGCCCCCGGCCGAGTGGGGAGCTGTTTTTT.